The rows below give T cell receptor beta chains drawn from one sample of a study of T cells after yellow fever vaccination. A single record per CDR3 protein comes from TCRdb applying MiXCR to the 5' RACE reads. The sample holds some 340,000 distinct CDR3 sequences, about 10% seen once. Material: CD4+ T cells sorted from PBMCs, obtained 45 days after the yellow fever booster vaccination. These receptor sequences come from a man aged 18 to 35 who received the YFV17D yellow fever vaccine. CDR3s include the opening cysteine and the closing phenylalanine or tryptophan. Each record gives: CDR3 length, V gene, D gene, J gene, clone size, CDR3 protein, CDR3 DNA. The D gene is left open where the match is weak. For some rows the clone size is stated as once, few or many, or as a class when expanded; others skip it.

16,TRBV7-9,TRBD1,TRBJ1-6,-,CASSLQGTAPGSPLHF,TGTGCCAGCAGCTTACAAGGGACAGCACCCGGATCGCCCCTCCACTTT
13,TRBV20-1,-,TRBJ2-7,few,CSAAGVLVYEQYF,TGCAGTGCCGCCGGGGTTCTCGTGTACGAGCAGTACTTC
12,TRBV6-6,-,TRBJ1-1,-,CASSGGHLEAFF,TGTGCCAGCAGTGGCGGACACCTCGAAGCTTTCTTT
16,TRBV5-6,TRBD2,TRBJ2-1,-,CASSPLSGGANNEQFF,TGTGCCAGCAGCCCACTTAGCGGGGGGGCTAACAATGAGCAGTTCTTC
14,TRBV20-1,-,TRBJ1-1,few,CSASLRARNTEAFF,TGCAGTGCTAGTTTGCGGGCCAGGAACACTGAAGCTTTCTTT
17,TRBV7-9,-,TRBJ2-3,-,CASSLGLRGGARDTQYF,TGTGCCAGCAGCTTAGGACTTAGAGGGGGGGCAAGAGATACGCAGTATTTT
13,TRBV6-2/TRBV6-3,TRBD2,TRBJ2-7,many,CASSTAGAYEQYF,TGTGCCAGCAGCACAGCGGGGGCCTACGAGCAGTACTTC
15,TRBV12-3/TRBV12-4,TRBD2,TRBJ2-5,few,CASTPGLAGGETQYF,TGTGCCAGCACCCCGGGACTAGCGGGGGGGGAGACCCAGTACTTC
17,TRBV6-5,TRBD2,TRBJ2-1,-,CASSYSLASGGWNEQFF,TGTGCCAGCAGTTACTCGTTGGCTAGCGGGGGTTGGAATGAGCAGTTCTTC
13,TRBV29-1,TRBD1,TRBJ1-2,many,CSADPQQGAGYTF,TGCAGCGCTGACCCCCAACAGGGGGCGGGCTACACCTTC
13,TRBV20-1,-,TRBJ1-1,few,CSARRDGNTEAFF,TGCAGTGCTAGAAGAGACGGGAACACTGAAGCTTTCTTT
12,TRBV3-2,-,TRBJ2-1,few,CASSHAGNEQFF,TGTGCCAGCAGCCATGCGGGCAATGAGCAGTTCTTC
13,TRBV12-3/TRBV12-4,-,TRBJ2-5,many,CASTRLSQETQYF,TGTGCCAGCACCCGACTGTCCCAAGAGACCCAGTACTTC
13,TRBV29-1,-,TRBJ1-3,-,CSVERLSGNTIYF,TGCAGCGTTGAGAGACTGTCTGGAAACACCATATATTTT
15,TRBV28,TRBD2,TRBJ2-7,few,CASSLGGTRSYEQYF,TGTGCCAGCAGTTTGGGCGGGACTAGGTCCTACGAGCAGTACTTC
11,TRBV29-1,-,TRBJ1-1,many,CSARANTEAFF,TGCAGCGCCAGGGCGAACACTGAAGCTTTCTTT
13,TRBV21-1,-,TRBJ1-1,few,CASTRTENTEAFF,TGTGCCAGCACCCGGACGGAGAACACTGAAGCTTTCTTT
13,TRBV4-2,-,TRBJ2-7,-,CASSQGYAGEQYF,TGTGCCAGCAGCCAAGGCTATGCTGGCGAGCAGTACTTC
17,TRBV10-3,-,TRBJ2-6,few,CAISTDREEAGANVLTF,TGTGCCATCAGTACCGACAGGGAGGAGGCTGGGGCCAACGTCCTGACTTTC
16,TRBV27,TRBD1,TRBJ1-2,many,CASSTQTGGFFYGYTF,TGTGCCAGCAGTACACAAACAGGGGGTTTTTTCTATGGCTACACCTTC
12,TRBV5-5,-,TRBJ1-1,few,CASSPHPTEAFF,TGTGCCAGCAGCCCACATCCTACTGAAGCTTTCTTT
16,TRBV7-2,-,TRBJ2-3,-,CASSLLGVAVTDTQYF,TGTGCCAGCAGCTTACTAGGGGTTGCCGTCACAGATACGCAGTATTTT
18,TRBV5-1,-,TRBJ1-3,-,CASSLAAPDSYSGNTIYF,TGCGCCAGCAGCTTGGCCGCCCCGGACAGCTACTCTGGAAACACCATATATTTT
16,TRBV5-1,TRBD2,TRBJ2-1,many,CASRPASLAGLSEQFF,TGCGCCAGCAGGCCGGCCAGCCTAGCGGGTCTGAGTGAGCAGTTCTTC
12,TRBV11-2,-,TRBJ2-5,-,CASNQGLETQYF,TGTGCCAGCAATCAGGGGTTGGAGACCCAGTACTTC
16,TRBV4-3,TRBD2,TRBJ2-3,-,CASSQVTGGRADTQYF,TGCGCCAGCAGCCAAGTCACGGGGGGGCGAGCAGATACGCAGTATTTT
15,TRBV3-1,TRBD2,TRBJ2-1,-,CASSHTSGGYNEQFF,TGTGCCAGCAGCCATACTAGCGGGGGGTACAATGAGCAGTTCTTC
17,TRBV6-2/TRBV6-3,TRBD1,TRBJ1-5,few,CASSYLAGTGHNQPQHF,TGTGCCAGCAGTTACCTTGCCGGGACAGGGCATAATCAGCCCCAGCATTTT
11,TRBV5-1,-,TRBJ2-1,few,CASSLWDEQFF,TGCGCCAGCAGCTTGTGGGATGAGCAGTTCTTC
14,TRBV5-5,TRBD2,TRBJ2-3,few,CASSLRLATDTQYF,TGTGCCAGCAGCTTAAGACTAGCCACAGATACGCAGTATTTT